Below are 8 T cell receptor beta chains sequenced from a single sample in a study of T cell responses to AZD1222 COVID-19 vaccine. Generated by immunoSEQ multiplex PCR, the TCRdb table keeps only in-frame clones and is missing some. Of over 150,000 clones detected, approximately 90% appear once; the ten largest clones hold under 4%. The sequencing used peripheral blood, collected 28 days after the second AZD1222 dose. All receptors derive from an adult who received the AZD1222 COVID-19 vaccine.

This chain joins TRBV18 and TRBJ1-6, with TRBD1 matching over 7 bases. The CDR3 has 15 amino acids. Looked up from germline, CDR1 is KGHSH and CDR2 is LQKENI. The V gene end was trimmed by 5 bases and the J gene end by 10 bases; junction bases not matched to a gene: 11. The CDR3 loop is CASSSRQGTDSPLHF. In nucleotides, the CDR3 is TGTGCCAGCTCATCACGACAGGGAACGGACTCACCCCTCCACTTT.

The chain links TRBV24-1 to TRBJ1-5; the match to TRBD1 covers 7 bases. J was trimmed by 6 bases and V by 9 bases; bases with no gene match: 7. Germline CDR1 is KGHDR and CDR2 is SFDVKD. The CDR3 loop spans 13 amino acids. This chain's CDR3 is CATSTGESQPQHF. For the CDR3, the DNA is TGTGCCACCTCAACAGGGGAGAGTCAGCCCCAGCATTTT.

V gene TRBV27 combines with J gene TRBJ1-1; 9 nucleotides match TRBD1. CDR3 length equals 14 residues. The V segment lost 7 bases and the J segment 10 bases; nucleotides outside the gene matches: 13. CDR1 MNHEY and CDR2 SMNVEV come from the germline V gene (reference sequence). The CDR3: CASTATGGLLGAFF. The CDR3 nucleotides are TGTGCCAGCACCGCGACAGGGGGTTTATTGGGAGCTTTCTTT.

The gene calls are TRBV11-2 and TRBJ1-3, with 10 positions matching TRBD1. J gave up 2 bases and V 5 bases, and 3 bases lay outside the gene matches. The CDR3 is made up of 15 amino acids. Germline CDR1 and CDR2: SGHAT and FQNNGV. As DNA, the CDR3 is TGTGCCAGCAGCGTCGGACAGGGGGCTGGAAACACCATATATTTT. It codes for CASSVGQGAGNTIYF. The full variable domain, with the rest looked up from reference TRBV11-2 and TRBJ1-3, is EAGVAQSPRYKIIEKRQSVAFWCNPISGHATLYWYQQILGQGPKLLIQFQNNGVVDDSQLPKDRFSAERLKGVDSTLKIQPAKLEDSAVYLCASSVGQGAGNTIYFGEGSWLTVV.

As DNA, the CDR3 is TGTGCCAGCAGCCAAGCAGGGGGGTCGGTTTTTGGCTACACCTTC. Translated: CASSQAGGSVFGYTF. The J gene is TRBJ1-2, the V gene TRBV4-2, with TRBD1 matching 7 bases. The CDR3 has 15 residues. The germline gives CDR1 LGHNA, CDR2 YNFKEQ. The ends lost 1 base at V and 7 bases at J; junction bases unmatched: 9.

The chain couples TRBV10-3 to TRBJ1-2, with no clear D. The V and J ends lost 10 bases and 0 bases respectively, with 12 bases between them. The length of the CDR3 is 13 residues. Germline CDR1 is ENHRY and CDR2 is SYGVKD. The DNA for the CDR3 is TGTGCCAGCAGAAATCCTTCTAACTATGGCTACACCTTC. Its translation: CASRNPSNYGYTF.

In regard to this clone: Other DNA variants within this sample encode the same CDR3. For the CDR3, the DNA is TGTGCCAGCAGTTTATTGCCGCTCTCTGGAAACACCATATATTTT. It specifies CASSLLPLSGNTIYF. The V and J genes are TRBV28 and TRBJ1-3; D not certain. The CDR3 spans 15 residues. The V end lost 1 base, the J end lost 0 bases, and 7 bases lay between the germline ends. The germline gives CDR1 MDHEN, CDR2 SYDVKM.

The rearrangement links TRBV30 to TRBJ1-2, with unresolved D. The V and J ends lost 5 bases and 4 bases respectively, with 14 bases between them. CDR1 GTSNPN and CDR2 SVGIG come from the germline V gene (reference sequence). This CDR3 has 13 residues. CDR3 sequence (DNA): TGTGCCTGGGGGTACCGGGAGGGCTATGGCTACACCTTC. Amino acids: CAWGYREGYGYTF.